This passage covers 5 T cell receptor beta chains from one sample sequenced in a study of Graves' ophthalmopathy and Graves' hyperthyroidism. Transcripts of RNA were the source for amplifying TCR beta CDR3 regions. Second-round multiplex PCR followed a first-round RT-PCR using HTBI primers. TCRdb processed the multiplex PCR reads anew with MiXCR; each CDR3 protein has one entry. Of over 200,000 distinct CDR3 sequences in the sample, less than 30% were seen once. The specimen sequenced was peripheral blood. These receptor sequences come from a man between 50 and 59 years old with Graves' ophthalmopathy.

This clonotype occurred many times. V and J are TRBV18 and TRBJ2-5, with 11 bases identical to TRBD1. The CDR3 totals 17 residues. After removal of 3 bases from V and 2 bases from J, the junction contained 8 bases not matched to a gene. CDR1 is KGHSH and CDR2 is LQKENI in the germline V gene. CDR3 bases: TGTGCCAGCTCACCGCTTGGACAGGGGGCACAACAAGAGACCCAGTACTTC. Encoded protein: CASSPLGQGAQQETQYF.

This clonotype was seen ten or more times. The chain carries TRBV28 and TRBJ1-1, with a tentative D call TRBD1 (6 bases). CDR1 and CDR2 (germline): MDHEN, SYDVKM. V lost 2 bases to trimming and J lost 9 bases, with 19 bases between them. The CDR3 is 15 residues long. The CDR3 DNA reads as TGTGCCAGCAGTTTAAAGGCGGCAGGGGCCATTAAAGCTTTCTTT. Translating gives CASSLKAAGAIKAFF.

J is TRBJ2-2 and V is TRBV24-1; perhaps TRBD1 as D (5 bases). The length of the CDR3 is 15 residues. Germline assignment: CDR1 KGHDR and CDR2 SFDVKD. Trimming left V 0 bases short and J 6 bases short, with 10 bases between. This CDR3 is CATSDLHGAPGELFF. As DNA, the CDR3 is TGTGCCACCAGTGATTTGCATGGGGCGCCCGGGGAGCTGTTTTTT.

The chain carries TRBV10-3 and TRBJ2-2; D tentatively reads TRBD1 or TRBD2 (6 bases each). With 2 bases removed from V and 2 bases from J, the gap between germline ends came to 12 bases. CDR3 length: 16 amino acids. CDR1 ENHRY and CDR2 SYGVKD come from the germline V gene. CDR3 nucleotide sequence: TGTGCCATCAGTGAGAGGGGGGAGATAAACACCGGGGAGCTGTTTTTT. Its protein product is CAISERGEINTGELFF.

The sample holds many counts of this clonotype. This sequence joins TRBV3-1 and TRBJ1-1, with D possibly being TRBD1 (5 bases). Germline V gene lookup returns CDR1 LGHDT and CDR2 YNNKEL (reference sequence). The CDR3 sequence is 14 residues long. Trimming removed 6 bases at V and 4 bases at J, with 15 bases between. In DNA, the CDR3 is TGTGCCAGCAGGGCCGGTGGGACGGGCACTGAAGCTTTCTTT. It yields the protein CASRAGGTGTEAFF.